These T cell receptor beta chains were read from a single sample in a study of blood T cell repertoires in COVID-19. Some clones are missing from TCRdb's copy, which holds only in-frame ones; the method was immunoSEQ multiplex PCR. The sample shows roughly 230,000 clones, around 90% of them seen only once. Specimen: peripheral blood. These receptors were collected from a woman aged 55-69 years with COVID-19, enrolled during active disease. The CDR3 runs from the conserved cysteine through the conserved F or W. A D gene is named only where the DNA matches it firmly. Clone size is shown for a subset of rows, as once, few, many or a class of expanded clone.

cdr3_length	clone_size	v_call	j_call	d_call	cdr3_aa	cdr3_nt
13	.	TRBV19	TRBJ1-1	.	CASRLQLNTEAFF	TGTGCCAGTAGGCTACAGCTGAACACTGAAGCTTTCTTT
14	.	TRBV6-5	TRBJ1-2	.	CASRSTGTTYGYTF	TGTGCCAGCAGATCCACCGGGACAACCTATGGCTACACCTTC
18	.	TRBV6-2/TRBV6-3	TRBJ2-1	TRBD2	CASSYPLSRGGLFNEQFF	TGTGCCAGCAGTTACCCCTTATCGCGGGGGGGCCTTTTCAATGAGCAGTTCTTC
13	.	TRBV11-2	TRBJ1-2	.	CASSRLTYREYTF	TGTGCCAGCAGCCGCTTGACGTACAGGGAGTACACCTTC
12	.	TRBV7-2	TRBJ1-1	.	CASSSLVTEAFF	TGTGCCAGCAGCTCATTAGTAACTGAAGCTTTCTTT
16	.	TRBV5-1	TRBJ2-5	TRBD2	CASSLEGSGVQETQYF	TGCGCCAGCAGCTTGGAGGGTAGCGGGGTACAAGAGACCCAGTACTTC
17	.	TRBV9	TRBJ2-3	TRBD2	CASSVVGLAASTDTQYF	TGTGCCAGCAGCGTAGTGGGGCTAGCGGCAAGCACAGATACGCAGTATTTT
15	.	TRBV19	TRBJ1-1	.	CASTANRRVDTEAFF	TGTGCCAGTACCGCGAACAGGCGCGTGGACACTGAAGCTTTCTTT
11	.	TRBV9	TRBJ1-3	.	CASSLGNTIYF	TGTGCCAGCAGCCTAGGAAACACCATATATTTT
17	.	TRBV7-3	TRBJ1-6	TRBD1	CASSPQGQGVYNSPLHF	TGTGCCAGCAGCCCCCAGGGTCAGGGGGTCTACAATTCACCCCTCCACTTT
16	.	TRBV3-1/TRBV3-2	TRBJ1-6	.	CASSQGQSSYNSPLHF	TGTGCCAGCAGCCAAGGACAGAGCTCCTATAATTCACCCCTCCACTTT
15	.	TRBV2	TRBJ2-3	TRBD2	CASGRLAGITDTQYF	TGTGCCAGCGGTAGGCTAGCGGGGATCACAGATACGCAGTATTTT
16	.	TRBV6-2/TRBV6-3	TRBJ2-1	TRBD2	CASSPRGRGEYNEQFF	TGTGCCAGCAGCCCACGAGGGCGGGGGGAGTACAATGAGCAGTTCTTC
16	.	TRBV5-6	TRBJ2-5	TRBD1	CASSLTGTGNQETQYF	TGTGCCAGCAGCCTAACCGGGACAGGGAACCAAGAGACCCAGTACTTC
18	once	TRBV27	TRBJ2-2	TRBD1	CASRRGGGSDGNTGELFF	TGTGCCAGCAGACGAGGGGGCGGGTCTGATGGGAATACCGGGGAGCTGTTTTTT
15	.	TRBV5-5	TRBJ1-4	TRBD1	CASSLEGQANEKLFF	TGTGCCAGCAGCTTGGAAGGACAGGCTAATGAAAAACTGTTTTTT
13	.	TRBV6-5	TRBJ1-2	.	CASSYEAGLGYTF	TGTGCCAGCAGTTACGAGGCCGGTCTTGGCTACACCTTC
15	.	TRBV10-3	TRBJ2-7	TRBD1	CAITSGTEKPYEQYF	TGTGCCATCACTTCCGGGACAGAAAAGCCCTACGAGCAGTACTTC
17	.	TRBV5-5	TRBJ2-6	.	CASSLATGWSGANVLTF	TGTGCCAGCAGCTTGGCCACCGGGTGGTCTGGGGCCAACGTCCTGACTTTC
19	.	TRBV11-2	TRBJ2-7	TRBD1	CASSQRPGQGKQSSYEQYF	TGTGCCAGCAGCCAAAGACCGGGACAGGGGAAACAGAGCTCCTACGAGCAGTACTTC
16	.	TRBV3-1/TRBV3-2	TRBJ2-3	TRBD2	CASSPSLAGPTDTQYF	TGTGCCAGCAGCCCGTCACTAGCGGGGCCCACAGATACGCAGTATTTT
16	.	TRBV11-2	TRBJ1-1	.	CASSLETYRKNTEAFF	TGTGCCAGCAGCTTAGAGACGTACAGGAAGAACACTGAAGCTTTCTTT
15	.	TRBV19	TRBJ1-6	TRBD1	CASSPEDRGYSPLHF	TGTGCCAGTAGCCCCGAGGACAGGGGCTATTCACCCCTCCACTTT
13	once	TRBV2	TRBJ1-4	.	CASSADGGEKLFF	TGTGCCAGCAGTGCGGACGGGGGAGAAAAACTGTTTTTT
13	once	TRBV11-2	TRBJ1-2	TRBD1	CASSRQGGYGYTF	TGTGCCAGCAGCCGACAGGGAGGCTATGGCTACACCTTC
14	.	TRBV19	TRBJ2-7	TRBD1	CASSISGQAYEQYF	TGTGCCAGTAGTATTAGTGGACAGGCCTACGAGCAGTACTTC
13	once	TRBV6-5	TRBJ2-5	.	CASSFRKRETQYF	TGTGCCAGCAGTTTCCGAAAGCGGGAGACCCAGTACTTC
14	.	TRBV7-2	TRBJ2-7	TRBD1	CASSQGGSRREQYF	TGTGCCAGCAGCCAAGGGGGCTCTCGGCGCGAGCAGTACTTC
13	.	TRBV9	TRBJ2-5	.	CASSVDGAETQYF	TGTGCCAGCAGCGTAGATGGGGCGGAGACCCAGTACTTC
15	.	TRBV5-8	TRBJ2-5	.	CASSLPVGQGGTQYF	TGTGCCAGCAGCTTGCCGGTGGGGCAGGGAGGGACCCAGTACTTC
15	.	TRBV5-1	TRBJ2-5	TRBD2	CASSGTSGGPETQYF	TGCGCCAGCAGCGGGACTAGCGGGGGGCCCGAGACCCAGTACTTC
14	.	TRBV7-2	TRBJ1-1	TRBD1	CASSLGQGNTEAFF	TGTGCCAGCAGCTTAGGACAGGGAAACACTGAAGCTTTCTTT
14	.	TRBV30	TRBJ1-5	.	CAWSTTLLNQPQHF	TGTGCCTGGAGTACCACTCTACTCAATCAGCCCCAGCATTTT
15	.	TRBV18	TRBJ1-2	.	CASSPTSPRGYGYTF	TGTGCCAGCTCACCGACCTCCCCCCGGGGGTATGGCTACACCTTC
13	.	TRBV7-3	TRBJ1-3	.	CASSFGRENTIYF	TGTGCCAGCAGCTTCGGCAGGGAAAACACCATATATTTT
11	.	TRBV12-3/TRBV12-4	TRBJ2-7	.	CASSHQGEQYF	TGTGCCAGCAGCCATCAGGGGGAGCAGTACTTC
13	.	TRBV7-3	TRBJ1-1	.	CASSPGRNTEAFF	TGTGCCAGCAGCCCGGGTAGGAACACTGAAGCTTTCTTT
13	.	TRBV10-3	TRBJ2-7	TRBD1	CAIQGATITEQYF	TGTGCCATCCAGGGGGCAACGATTACCGAGCAGTACTTC
13	.	TRBV19	TRBJ2-7	.	CATSPGLFYEQYF	TGTGCCACCTCCCCCGGACTCTTCTACGAGCAGTACTTC
14	.	TRBV2	TRBJ1-5	.	CASSPGGPGESQHF	TGTGCCAGCAGCCCTGGAGGTCCGGGGGAGTCCCAGCATTTT
15	.	TRBV7-2	TRBJ2-5	TRBD2	CASSLGLGRQETQYF	TGTGCCAGCAGCTTAGGTCTCGGGAGGCAAGAGACCCAGTACTTC
14	.	TRBV30	TRBJ2-7	TRBD1	CAWGETGDLYEQYF	TGTGCCTGGGGGGAAACAGGGGATCTCTACGAGCAGTACTTC
14	.	TRBV5-6	TRBJ1-1	.	CASSSPPGNTEAFF	TGTGCCAGCAGCTCCCCCCCAGGGAACACTGAAGCTTTCTTT
17	.	TRBV19	TRBJ1-5	.	CASSIPTPADPRGPQHF	TGTGCCAGTAGTATCCCTACGCCGGCAGACCCCAGGGGGCCCCAGCATTTT
15	.	TRBV4-3	TRBJ2-5	.	CASSQETEGQETQYF	TGCGCCAGCAGCCAAGAAACGGAGGGGCAAGAGACCCAGTACTTC
16	.	TRBV19	TRBJ2-6	.	CASESNPPTGANVLTF	TGTGCCAGTGAATCTAATCCACCTACTGGGGCCAACGTCCTGACTTTC
12	.	TRBV27	TRBJ2-7	.	CASSFQGYEQYF	TGTGCCAGCAGTTTCCAGGGCTACGAGCAGTACTTC
14	.	TRBV19	TRBJ1-2	.	CASSRTDNRPGYTF	TGTGCCAGTAGTAGGACAGACAATAGACCTGGCTACACCTTC
15	.	TRBV19	TRBJ1-2	TRBD1	CASSMSTGGHYGYTF	TGTGCCAGTAGTATGTCGACAGGGGGCCACTATGGCTACACCTTC
14	.	TRBV5-1	TRBJ1-4	.	CASSFWGGGEKLFF	TGCGCCAGCAGCTTTTGGGGGGGCGGTGAAAAACTGTTTTTT
15	few	TRBV6-5	TRBJ2-7	.	CASSPTIDNSYEQYF	TGTGCCAGCAGTCCCACCATAGACAACTCCTACGAGCAGTACTTC
13	.	TRBV12-5	TRBJ2-1	.	CASGLVGDNEQFF	TGTGCTAGTGGTTTGGTAGGGGACAATGAGCAGTTCTTC
19	.	TRBV30	TRBJ2-6	.	CAWRLWGDSSNSGANVLTF	TGTGCCTGGCGACTTTGGGGGGACAGTTCAAATTCTGGGGCCAACGTCCTGACTTTC
15	once	TRBV7-2	TRBJ2-7	TRBD2	CASSLGAGRSYEQYF	TGTGCCAGCAGCTTAGGAGCGGGGCGCTCCTACGAGCAGTACTTC
14	.	TRBV5-5	TRBJ1-1	.	CASRAPGVPTEAFF	TGTGCCAGCAGGGCCCCAGGGGTCCCCACTGAAGCTTTCTTT
12	.	TRBV19	TRBJ1-1	TRBD1	CAGQGPNTEAFF	TGTGCCGGACAGGGGCCTAACACTGAAGCTTTCTTT
15	.	TRBV9	TRBJ1-6	TRBD1	CASSVGHRGDSPLHF	TGTGCCAGCAGCGTAGGGCACAGGGGAGATTCACCCCTCCACTTT
16	.	TRBV13	TRBJ1-1	.	CASSFTGLRVSTEAFF	TGTGCCAGCAGCTTTACAGGGTTACGGGTGAGCACTGAAGCTTTCTTT
14	.	TRBV2	TRBJ2-2	TRBD1	CASCRGQNTGELFF	TGTGCCAGCTGTAGGGGGCAAAACACCGGGGAGCTGTTTTTT